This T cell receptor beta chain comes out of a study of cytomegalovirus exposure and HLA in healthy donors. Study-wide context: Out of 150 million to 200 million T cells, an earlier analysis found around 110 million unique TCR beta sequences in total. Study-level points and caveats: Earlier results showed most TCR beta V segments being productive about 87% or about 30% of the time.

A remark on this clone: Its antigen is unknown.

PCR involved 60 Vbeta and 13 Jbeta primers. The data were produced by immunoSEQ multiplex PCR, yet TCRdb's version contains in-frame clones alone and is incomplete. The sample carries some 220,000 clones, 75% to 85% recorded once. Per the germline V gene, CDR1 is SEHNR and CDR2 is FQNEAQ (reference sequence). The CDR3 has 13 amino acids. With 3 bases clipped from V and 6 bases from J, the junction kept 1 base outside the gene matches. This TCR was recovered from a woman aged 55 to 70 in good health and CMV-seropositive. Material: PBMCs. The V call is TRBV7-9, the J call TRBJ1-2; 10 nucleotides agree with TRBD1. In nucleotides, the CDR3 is TGTGCCAGCAGCTTCGGGACAGGGGATGGCTACACCTTC. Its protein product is CASSFGTGDGYTF.